The entry that follows covers one TCR beta chain sequence. Its matching antigen is unknown. The record originates from a study of T-cell memory formation after mild COVID-19. Study-level findings and limits: Among CD4+ contracting clones, most were CM and EM, and CD8+ ones EMRA. Confirmation was lacking for SARS-CoV-2 specificity of second-wave clones that peaked on day 37. Later expanders leaned toward CD4+, whereas clones contracting from day 15 to 85 were balanced CD4/CD8.

5'RACE with constant-segment primers yielded barcoded, UMI-tagged TCR alpha and TCR beta cDNA libraries. TCRdb processed the 5' RACE reads anew with MiXCR; each CDR3 protein has one entry. The repertoire consists of around 420,000 distinct CDR3 sequences, with 20% to 25% occurring once and the leading ten covering about 10%. The sequenced sample was PBMCs or a T cell subset sorted from them (not recorded which). This clonotype was sampled from an adult woman who had mild COVID-19 (a few samples of this study predate the infection). Cell type and time point are not known.

The CDR3 region is CASSRLERVGYEQYF. As DNA, the CDR3 is TGTGCCAGCAGCCGCCTGGAGCGGGTGGGGTACGAGCAGTACTTC. This chain joins TRBV5-6 and TRBJ2-7; possible D gene TRBD2, 6 bases. V lost 4 bases, J lost 4 bases, and 18 bases lay in between. From germline, CDR1 is SGHDT and CDR2 YYEEEE. This CDR3 contains 15 residues.